Following are 8 T cell receptor beta chains from one sample sequenced in a study of blood T cell repertoires in COVID-19. Only in-frame clones appear in the TCRdb table, and some are missing; sequencing was by immunoSEQ multiplex PCR. The data show tens of thousands of clones, approximately 88% seen once. The material sequenced was peripheral blood. All receptors come from a man aged 50 or older with acute or convalescent COVID-19.

CDR3 coding DNA: TGTGCCAGCAGCAAGAGACAGGGGTATGGCTACACCTTC. Translation: CASSKRQGYGYTF. The chain employs TRBV6-2 or TRBV6-3 and TRBJ1-2, with TRBD1 identical over 8 bases. Germline V CDR1 and CDR2: MNHEY, SVGEGT. This CDR3 is 13 amino acids long. V shed 6 bases and J 5 bases; nucleotides not matched to a gene: 5.

This clone was found once. The chain joins TRBV3-1 (or the pseudogene TRBV3-2) to TRBJ2-1, with TRBD2 matching over 9 bases. The CDR3 loop spans 15 amino acids. Germline V CDR1 and CDR2: LGHDT, YNNKEL (reference sequence). V was clipped by 4 bases and J by 4 bases; unmatched bases: 5. The CDR3: CASSPASGVYNEQFF. The CDR3 nucleotides are TGTGCCAGCAGCCCCGCTAGCGGGGTGTACAATGAGCAGTTCTTC.

The V call is TRBV21-1, the J call TRBJ1-1; TRBD1 is the table's D call and was not checked against the DNA. TRBV21-1 counts as a pseudogene. There are 17 residues in the CDR3. The CDR3 DNA follows: TGTGCCAGCAGCAACCCCTCGACAGGGGGATCGAACACTGAAGCTTTCTTT. Translated: CASSNPSTGGSNTEAFF.

The chain recombines TRBV6-2 or TRBV6-3 with TRBJ1-2, with D perhaps matching TRBD1 (6 bases). The CDR3 sequence is 14 residues long. Trimming cost V 4 bases and J 6 bases, with 15 bases left between them. CDR1 and CDR2 (germline): MNHEY, SVGEGT. CDR3 nucleotide sequence: TGTGCCAGCAGTTTGGCAGGGGTTTCGGATGGCTACACCTTC. This translates into CASSLAGVSDGYTF.

This sequence joins TRBV11-3 and TRBJ2-1; no reliable D call. The CDR3 is 14 residues long. Trimming stripped 0 bases from V and 7 bases from J, with 10 bases between. The germline V gene encodes CDR1 SGHNT and CDR2 YENEEA. The CDR3 protein is CASSLDNLRNEQFF. As DNA, the CDR3 is TGTGCCAGCAGCTTAGACAACCTCAGGAATGAGCAGTTCTTC.

This clone was counted a few times. V gene TRBV28 combines with J gene TRBJ1-5; D is undetermined. The germline V gene has CDR1 MDHEN and CDR2 SYDVKM. The CDR3 spans 13 residues. V lost 7 bases, J lost 3 bases, and 10 bases lay in between. The CDR3 loop reads CASTEVVNQPQHF. The CDR3 nucleotides are TGTGCCAGCACAGAAGTGGTCAATCAGCCCCAGCATTTT.

The V call is TRBV19, the J call TRBJ2-7; 11 bases fit TRBD1. Germline CDR1 is LNHDA and CDR2 is SQIVND (reference sequence). The CDR3 spans 14 residues. V was clipped by 4 bases and J by 3 bases; unmatched bases: 2. The CDR3 is CASSTGTGGYEQYF. DNA for the CDR3: TGTGCCAGTAGTACCGGGACAGGGGGCTACGAGCAGTACTTC. The full variable domain, its missing parts supplied by reference TRBV19 and TRBJ2-7, is DGGITQSPKYLFRKEGQNVTLSCEQNLNHDAMYWYRQDPGQGLRLIYYSQIVNDFQKGDIAEGYSVSREKKESFPLTVTSAQKNPTAFYLCASSTGTGGYEQYFGPGTRLTVT.

This clone was detected only a few times. The rearrangement joins TRBV6-5 to TRBJ2-2; 7 nucleotides agree with TRBD2. Germline V lookup: CDR1 MNHEY, CDR2 SVGAGI. The CDR3 sequence is 15 residues long. The V gene end was trimmed by 4 bases and the J gene end by 0 bases; junction bases not matched to a gene: 2. The CDR3, as DNA: TGTGCCAGCAGTTGGCTAGCGGCGAACACCGGGGAGCTGTTTTTT. The encoded protein is CASSWLAANTGELFF.